Detailed here is one T cell receptor beta chain. Its antigen is unidentified. Genomic DNA served as template for TCR beta VDJ and CDR3 profiling. TCRdb redid the calling of the reads with MiXCR, one entry per CDR3 protein. The sample yields 450,000 to 550,000 distinct CDR3 sequences, roughly 34% seen once. The sample belongs to a study of CD8+CD57+ T cells in acquired aplastic anemia. Study information: Each DNA sample taken from sorted CD4+ and CD8+ cells came to approximately 3.2 ug on average.

Patients selected for sequencing had displayed CD8+CD57+ cell expansion by flow cytometry. Every patient had severe acquired aplastic anemia. The CDR3 contains 16 residues. Per germline, CDR1 SEHNR and CDR2 FQNEAQ (reference sequence). V dropped 5 bases and J dropped 3; count of bases not matched to a gene: 11. Whole-study results and caveats: Significance was not reached for CD8+ Simpson's diversity between patients and controls. Patients and controls shared some 29 CD8+ CDR3 sequences, which appeared highly expressed in patients and within their immunodominant clones.

The chain joins TRBV7-9 to TRBJ1-1; 8 nucleotides line up with TRBD1. Sequencing input: sorted CD4+, CD8+, or CD8+CD57+ T cells (not recorded which) from PBMCs. The receptor's source is a human donor with aplastic anemia. CDR3 residues: CASSPVLQGGDTEAFF. The CDR3 DNA reads as TGTGCCAGCAGCCCGGTGTTACAGGGGGGGGACACTGAAGCTTTCTTT.